A selection of T cell receptor beta chains follows, all from one sample in a study of shared clonotypes between healthy human individuals. The method was immunoSEQ multiplex PCR; TCRdb's version includes in-frame clones alone and lacks a portion of them. Here the sample spans just over 2,000,000 clones, about 95% being singletons. Input material: naive CD8+ T cells sorted from blood. The receptors come from a man in his late teens or twenties in good health. CDR3s leave out the opening cysteine and the closing phenylalanine or tryptophan. Fields, in order: J gene, V gene, CDR3 protein.

TRBJ1-5,TRBV28,ASSLRGVSQPQH
TRBJ2-7,TRBV5-6,ASSFTASAGGPGEEQY
TRBJ2-7,TRBV28,ASHPRGGADEQY
TRBJ2-1,TRBV2,ASSRPSGGYNEQF
TRBJ2-7,TRBV7-6,ASSVRGETYEQY
TRBJ2-5,TRBV4-1,ASSQRDTQETQY
TRBJ1-2,TRBV19,ASSTPGPNRGYGYT
TRBJ2-7,TRBV19,ASGPGTGGYEQY
TRBJ1-5,TRBV6-5,ASSSGVFQPQH
TRBJ2-3,TRBV30,AWSPFLREATDTQY
TRBJ2-4,TRBV27,ASSDLGTGDWGIQY
TRBJ2-7,TRBV2,ASSDPRGNSYEQY
TRBJ2-7,TRBV19,ASSIQFSYEQY
TRBJ2-1,TRBV5-1,ASGYGLAGSNVAYNEQF
TRBJ2-2,TRBV4-1,ASSQGGLSNTGELF
TRBJ2-1,TRBV10-3,AISEFSGRDEQF
TRBJ1-2,TRBV13,ASTVDRNYGYT
TRBJ2-2,TRBV13,ASSLGGFGGELF
TRBJ1-5,TRBV27,ASSPISTRGSNQPQH
TRBJ1-1,TRBV29-1,SVPGTEAF
TRBJ2-1,TRBV9,ASTRTSDVEQF
TRBJ2-1,TRBV18,ASSPDRSSYNEQF
TRBJ2-7,TRBV30,AWGTDSYEQY